Below, 28 T cell receptor beta chains from the same sample are listed, as sequenced in a study of T cell repertoires in cytomegalovirus infection. Via MiXCR, TCRdb re-called the reads, giving one row per CDR3 protein. The table records nearly 650,000 distinct CDR3 sequences, less than 25% of them present only once. The specimen sequenced was CD8+ T cells from PBMCs. All receptors come from a human donor in good health (CMV status not recorded). Some clones in this sample may be carry-over from other donors' samples.

This clonotype has only a few counts. This chain uses TRBV27 with TRBJ2-5, with D tentatively TRBD2 (5 bases). CDR1 is MNHEY and CDR2 is SMNVEV in the germline V gene (reference sequence). CDR3 length: 14 residues. V gave up 0 bases and J gave up 4 bases, with 9 bases separating them. The CDR3 DNA sequence: TGTGCCAGCAGTTTATCGAGGGCCGGAGAGACCCAGTACTTC. It is translated as CASSLSRAGETQYF.

There are a few counts of this clonotype. The chain has TRBV2 and TRBJ1-1, with D perhaps TRBD1 (6 bases). CDR1 and CDR2 from the germline V gene are SNHLY and FYNNEI. Trimming removed 10 bases from V and 10 bases from J, with 19 bases in between. The CDR3 sequence is 12 residues long. The CDR3 sequence: CATERGGSGAFF. CDR3 DNA: TGTGCCACCGAGAGGGGGGGGAGCGGAGCTTTCTTT.

In nucleotides, the CDR3 is TGTGCCAGCAGTTCGGTAGGGTCCTACGAGCAGTACGTC. Protein sequence: CASSSVGSYEQYV. The chain couples TRBV28 to TRBJ2-7; no reliable D call. The germline V gene encodes CDR1 MDHEN and CDR2 SYDVKM. Between the trimmed V and J ends, which lost 4 bases and 1 base, there was a span of 8 bases. This CDR3 is 13 amino acids long.

The chain couples TRBV6-4 to TRBJ1-1, with D hard to call. V was trimmed by 0 bases and J by 1 base, leaving 6 bases between them. This CDR3 has 14 amino acids. The germline gives CDR1 MRHNA, CDR2 SNTAGT. This CDR3 is CASSDSGGNTEAFF. DNA for the CDR3: TGTGCCAGCAGTGACTCCGGCGGGAACACTGAAGCTTTCTTT.

The rearrangement uses TRBV27 and TRBJ1-2; a possible D gene is TRBD1 (5 bases). The CDR3 has 12 residues. Germline assignment: CDR1 MNHEY and CDR2 SMNVEV (reference sequence). V was shortened by 6 bases and J by 8 bases, with 13 bases between the two germline ends. This CDR3 reads CASSTGTRGYTF. Written as DNA, the CDR3 is TGTGCCAGCAGCACCGGGACGCGGGGCTACACCTTC.

The table lists this clonotype with many counts. J is TRBJ2-2 and V is TRBV2; D remains ambiguous. The CDR3 totals 11 residues. Germline V gene lookup returns CDR1 SNHLY and CDR2 FYNNEI. Trimming shortened V by 0 bases and J by 7 bases, and 0 bases separated the two germline ends. The CDR3, as DNA: TGTGCCAGCAGTGAAGCCGGGGAGCTGTTTTTT. Protein product: CASSEAGELFF.

This clonotype was seen repeatedly, ten times or more. This CDR3 reads CASSPFGLDGEQYF. The CDR3 DNA reads as TGTGCCAGCAGCCCTTTTGGACTAGATGGCGAGCAGTACTTC. The gene calls are TRBV7-6 and TRBJ2-7, with 7 bases fitting TRBD2. With 5 bases clipped from V and 6 bases from J, the junction kept 10 bases outside the gene matches. This CDR3 is 14 amino acids long. Germline CDR1 and CDR2: SGHVS and FNYEAQ.

This clonotype came up many times. This CDR3 is CASSSGTGTSYEQYV. Written as DNA, the CDR3 is TGTGCCAGCAGCTCCGGGACAGGGACCTCCTACGAGCAGTACGTC. The chain links TRBV7-9 to TRBJ2-7; 9 bases line up with TRBD1. The CDR3 sequence is 15 residues long. V shed 4 bases and J 0 bases; nucleotides not matched to a gene: 4. Germline V gene lookup returns CDR1 SEHNR and CDR2 FQNEAQ (reference sequence).

The rearrangement joins TRBV4-3 to TRBJ2-2, with D maybe TRBD2 (6 bases). The length of the CDR3 is 17 residues. V dropped 5 bases and J dropped 8 bases, with 24 bases sitting between them. CDR1 is LGHNA, CDR2 YSLEER, per germline. The CDR3 protein is CASSTRYAGSWIGELFF. The CDR3 DNA is TGCGCCAGCAGCACAAGATATGCGGGGAGTTGGATTGGGGAGCTGTTTTTT.

This clonotype was found a few times. The chain couples TRBV6-5 to TRBJ2-3; D may correspond to TRBD1 or TRBD2 (5 bases each). This CDR3 contains 17 residues. V dropped 4 bases and J dropped 3 bases, with 20 bases sitting between them. The germline gives CDR1 MNHEY, CDR2 SVGAGI. CDR3 sequence (DNA): TGTGCCAGCAGTTCCGGGGCCAAGTTTCGTATAACAGATACGCAGTATTTT. Translating it yields CASSSGAKFRITDTQYF.

This clonotype was picked up a small number of times. This chain uses TRBV20-1 with TRBJ1-1, with D perhaps matching TRBD1 (6 bases). CDR1 is DFQATT and CDR2 is SNEGSKA in the germline V gene (reference sequence). V lost 0 bases and J lost 7, with 9 bases in between. The CDR3 contains 12 residues. CDR3 protein: CSARDGGGEAFF. CDR3 nucleotide sequence: TGCAGTGCTAGAGACGGGGGCGGTGAAGCTTTCTTT.

The rearrangement links TRBV6-8 to TRBJ2-3, with D possibly being TRBD1 or TRBD2 (5 bases each). The CDR3 runs to 16 residues. Trimming took off 7 bases at V and 2 bases at J, with 19 bases between the two ends. Per germline, CDR1 MNHGY and CDR2 SAAAGT. CDR3 region: CASTHGTNLLTDTQYF. CDR3 DNA: TGTGCCAGCACCCACGGGACCAACCTCCTCACAGATACGCAGTATTTT.

This clonotype has more than one count but fewer than ten. The gene calls are TRBV9 and TRBJ2-1; D is uncertain. The CDR3 runs to 15 residues. In germline, CDR1 is SGDLS, CDR2 YYNGEE. The V and J ends lost 2 bases and 2 bases respectively, with 11 bases between them. The chain's CDR3 is CASSVKGTTYNEQFF. As DNA, the CDR3 is TGTGCCAGCAGCGTTAAAGGTACTACCTACAATGAGCAGTTCTTC.

The rearrangement uses TRBV28 and TRBJ1-2; weak D call: TRBD1 (5 bases). V was pared by 4 bases and J by 0 bases, with 12 bases between. Germline CDR1 and CDR2: MDHEN and SYDVKM. The CDR3 has 15 residues. The CDR3 is CASSSGANSNYGYTF. CDR3 nucleotide sequence: TGTGCCAGCAGTTCCGGGGCTAATTCTAACTATGGCTACACCTTC.

The table lists this clonotype with many counts. This chain links TRBV7-9 with TRBJ1-4, with a possible D match to TRBD1 (5 bases). Between the trimmed V and J ends, which lost 5 bases and 0 bases, there was a span of 13 bases. Per the germline V gene, CDR1 is SEHNR and CDR2 is FQNEAQ (reference sequence). The CDR3 is made up of 16 amino acids. In nucleotides, the CDR3 is TGTGCCAGCAGCCGACAGTTAGATGCAACTAATGAAAAACTGTTTTTT. It is translated as CASSRQLDATNEKLFF. Supplemented by reference TRBV7-9 and TRBJ1-4, the full variable domain reads DTGVSQNPRHKITKRGQNVTFRCDPISEHNRLYWYRQTLGQGPEFLTYFQNEAQLEKSRLLSDRFSAERPKGSFSTLEIQRTEQGDSAMYLCASSRQLDATNEKLFFGSGTQLSVL.

V is TRBV15 and J is TRBJ1-1; 7 bases fit TRBD1. CDR3 length equals 15 residues. V shed 3 bases and J 1 base; nucleotides not matched to a gene: 5. Germline V gene sequence: CDR1 LNHNV, CDR2 YYDKDF (reference sequence). Here the CDR3 reads CATSSGTEANTEAFF. The DNA for the CDR3 is TGTGCCACCAGCAGCGGGACAGAGGCGAACACTGAAGCTTTCTTT.

This clonotype was detected a few times. The CDR3: CASSSGRPATGELFF. The CDR3 coding sequence is TGTGCCAGCAGTTCCGGACGGCCCGCCACCGGGGAGCTGTTTTTT. The chain links TRBV6-2 or TRBV6-3 to TRBJ2-2; no definite D call. The CDR3 totals 15 residues. The germline V and J ends were trimmed by 4 bases and 4 bases, with 13 bases remaining between them. Germline V lookup: CDR1 MNHEY, CDR2 SVGEGT.

This clonotype appeared a few times. The V call is TRBV29-1, the J call TRBJ1-2; D gene unclear. CDR1 and CDR2 (germline): SQVTM, ANQGSEA. V was clipped by 5 bases and J by 6 bases, with 13 bases between them. This CDR3 has 12 residues. The CDR3 region has the DNA TGCAGCGTTCCAACGAAGGTGGATGGCTACACCTTC. Its protein is CSVPTKVDGYTF. Full variable domain (outside the CDR3, taken from reference TRBV29-1 and TRBJ1-2): SAVISQKPSRDICQRGTSLTIQCQVDSQVTMMFWYRQQPGQSLTLIATANQGSEATYESGFVIDKFPISRPNLTFSTLTVSNMSPEDSSIYLCSVPTKVDGYTFGSGTRLTVV.

Remarks on this clonotype: A much larger clonotype is one base distant, so this may be a read error. V is TRBV28 and J is TRBJ1-6; maybe TRBD1 (5 bases). The CDR3 is made up of 16 amino acids. V was shortened by 3 bases and J by 0 bases, with 9 bases between the two germline ends. Germline CDR1 is MDHEN and CDR2 is SYDVKM. CDR3 in amino acids: CASSFPGGSYNSPLHF. In nucleotides, the CDR3 is TGTGCCAGCAGTTTCCCCGGGGGCTCCTATAATTCACCCCTCCACTTT.

This clonotype has at least ten counts. This rearrangement joins TRBV28 to TRBJ2-1, with 10 bases fitting TRBD2. Trimming took 6 bases from V and 4 from J; bases not matched to a gene: 6. This CDR3 has 15 residues. Germline-derived CDR1 and CDR2 are MDHEN and SYDVKM. For the CDR3, the DNA is TGTGCCAGCAGGGCCGGGACTAGCGTGTACAATGAGCAGTTCTTC. Translated: CASRAGTSVYNEQFF.

For this clonotype: Since a much larger clone is just one base distant, this may be a read error. The chain has TRBV7-9 and TRBJ2-5; TRBD2 aligns across 7 bases. Germline V lookup: CDR1 SEHNR, CDR2 FQNEAQ (reference sequence). The CDR3 loop spans 17 amino acids. The CDR3 coding sequence is TGTGCCAACAGCCCGAGACTAGCCGCTATTCTCCAAGAGACCCAGTACTTC. This gives the protein CANSPRLAAILQETQYF.

The chain recombines TRBV20-1 with TRBJ2-1, with 11 bases matching TRBD2. CDR1 is DFQATT, CDR2 SNEGSKA, per germline (reference sequence). Trimming removed 3 bases from V and 9 bases from J; junction bases left unmatched: 16. The length of the CDR3 is 17 residues. DNA for the CDR3: TGCAGTGCTAGTTCTTGGTCCCCGGGACTAGCGGAAACTGAGCAGTTCTTC. It codes for CSASSWSPGLAETEQFF.

The rearrangement links TRBV27 to TRBJ1-2; D is possibly TRBD1 (6 bases). This CDR3 has 12 residues. Trimming stripped 6 bases from V and 7 bases from J, with 12 bases between. Germline lookup yields CDR1 MNHEY and CDR2 SMNVEV (reference sequence). The CDR3 coding sequence is TGTGCCAGCAGCAAAGGGGGAAGTGGCTACACCTTC. Translation gives CASSKGGSGYTF.

This clonotype was seen repeatedly, ten times or more. The J gene is TRBJ2-5, the V gene TRBV2; 11 bases are a match to TRBD2. From germline, CDR1 is SNHLY and CDR2 FYNNEI. The CDR3 contains 16 residues. V shed 5 bases, J shed 1 base, and the junction held 6 bases outside the gene matches. DNA of the CDR3: TGTGCCAGCAGTTCCGGGACTAGCGGACTCCAAGAGACCCAGTACTTC. Its translation: CASSSGTSGLQETQYF.

There are many counts of this clonotype. The V and J genes are TRBV6-5 and TRBJ2-2; D remains ambiguous. With 0 bases removed from V and 1 base from J, the gap between germline ends came to 15 bases. In germline, CDR1 is MNHEY, CDR2 SVGAGI. This CDR3 region has 18 residues. The CDR3 region has the DNA TGTGCCAGCAGTTACTCTGACCGGTGGCTCGGGAACACCGGGGAGCTGTTTTTT. Its protein is CASSYSDRWLGNTGELFF.

The chain employs TRBV6-2 or TRBV6-3 and TRBJ2-2; no clear D gene. This CDR3 has 16 residues. The germline CDR1 and CDR2 sequences are MNHEY and SVGEGT. V was cut by 4 bases and J by 1 base, with 13 bases left in between. The CDR3 here is CASSFDQKLNTGELFF. For the CDR3, the DNA is TGTGCCAGCAGTTTTGACCAGAAACTGAACACCGGGGAGCTGTTTTTT.

The sample holds many counts of this clonotype. The CDR3 here is CASSPPATNEKLFF. The CDR3 bases are TGTGCCAGCAGCCCCCCCGCAACTAATGAAAAACTGTTTTTT. The chain joins TRBV7-6 to TRBJ1-4; D is uncertain. The V gene's germline CDR1 is SGHVS and CDR2 FNYEAQ. The CDR3 is made up of 14 amino acids. Between the trimmed V and J ends, which lost 5 bases and 0 bases, there was a span of 7 bases.

The CDR3 region is CASTTFRTSGDSYNEQFF. The CDR3 nucleotides read TGTGCCAGCACCACCTTCCGGACTAGCGGGGACTCCTACAATGAGCAGTTCTTC. The chain carries TRBV12-3 or TRBV12-4 and TRBJ2-1, with TRBD2 identical over 12 bases. The V segment lost 7 bases and the J segment 0 bases; nucleotides outside the gene matches: 10. The length of the CDR3 is 18 residues.